Listed below are T cell receptor beta chains from one sample, sequenced in a study of immune cell composition in non-small cell lung cancer. Assay used: immunoSEQ multiplex PCR; TCRdb lists only in-frame clones, some missing. The sample contains 3,200 or so clones, roughly 84% of which appear only once. The sample was lung tumor tissue. The receptor source for this set is a human donor with non-small cell lung cancer. Each CDR3 is given with its conserved first and last residue. Each record gives: clone size, J gene, V gene, D gene, CDR3 protein, CDR3 DNA. A D gene is named only where the DNA matches it firmly. Expanded clones get a size class; other rows say once, few or many, or leave the size out.

.,TRBJ1-5,TRBV10-2,TRBD1,CASRVTGGNQPQHF,TGCGCCAGCAGGGTTACAGGGGGGAATCAGCCCCAGCATTTT
once,TRBJ2-3,TRBV7-6,.,CASSLASVFPTDTQYF,TGTGCCAGCAGCTTAGCGTCGGTCTTCCCCACAGATACGCAGTATTTT
.,TRBJ2-6,TRBV9,TRBD1,CASSVDPQRQGSTSGANVLTF,TGTGCCAGCAGCGTAGATCCCCAAAGACAGGGATCGACCTCTGGGGCCAACGTCCTGACTTTC
.,TRBJ1-2,TRBV27,TRBD1,CASSSGTGDGVRYGYTF,TGTGCCAGCAGTTCAGGGACAGGGGACGGGGTGCGCTATGGCTACACCTTC
.,TRBJ2-7,TRBV7-2,TRBD1,CASSSDRGAPYEQYF,TGTGCCAGCAGCTCGGACAGGGGGGCCCCCTACGAGCAGTACTTC
.,TRBJ2-3,TRBV19,TRBD1,CASRGTGGSDTQYF,TGTGCCAGTAGGGGGACAGGGGGCTCTGATACGCAGTATTTT
.,TRBJ2-7,TRBV7-9,.,CASSLAISGYYEQYF,TGTGCCAGCAGCTTAGCGATTTCAGGATACTACGAGCAGTACTTC
once,TRBJ1-2,TRBV28,.,CASSLFPGMRGYTF,TGTGCCAGCAGTTTATTTCCGGGGATGAGGGGCTACACCTTC
.,TRBJ2-5,TRBV7-9,.,CASSRSGEETQYF,TGTGCCAGCAGCCGCTCGGGGGAAGAGACCCAGTACTTC
few,TRBJ2-2,TRBV5-1,TRBD1,CASSFKRTGGNTGELFF,TGCGCCAGCAGCTTTAAAAGGACAGGGGGGAACACCGGGGAGCTGTTTTTT
.,TRBJ1-1,TRBV23-1,.,CASSRGGNGTEAFF,TGCGCCAGCAGCCGTGGAGGGAACGGCACTGAAGCTTTCTTT
once,TRBJ1-5,TRBV2,.,CASSGPGGRNQPQHF,TGTGCCAGCAGTGGACCTGGCGGGCGAAATCAGCCCCAGCATTTT
.,TRBJ1-3,TRBV11-2,TRBD1,CASRPGGQGASGNTIYF,TGTGCCAGCAGACCCGGGGGACAGGGGGCGTCTGGAAACACCATATATTTT
.,TRBJ2-5,TRBV14,.,CASSQFRGIQETQYF,TGTGCCAGCAGCCAATTCCGCGGAATCCAAGAGACCCAGTACTTC
.,TRBJ1-5,TRBV11-3,.,CASSPQYQPQHF,TGTGCCAGCAGCCCACAGTATCAGCCCCAGCATTTT
.,TRBJ1-1,TRBV15,.,CATSPRAMNTEAFF,TGTGCCACCAGCCCCAGGGCGATGAACACTGAAGCTTTCTTT
.,TRBJ1-5,TRBV5-8,TRBD1,CASSYLGGGQPQHF,TGTGCCAGCAGCTACCTAGGGGGCGGCCAGCCCCAGCATTTT
.,TRBJ2-3,TRBV5-1,.,CASSYQVNTDTQYF,TGCGCCAGCAGCTATCAGGTTAACACAGATACGCAGTATTTT
few,TRBJ1-1,TRBV30,.,CAWSGRVFKNTEAFF,TGTGCCTGGAGTGGGAGGGTCTTTAAGAACACTGAAGCTTTCTTT
.,TRBJ1-2,TRBV18,.,CASSLEVRGYTF,TGTGCCAGCTCACTAGAAGTGAGGGGCTACACCTTC
once,TRBJ2-3,TRBV2,.,CASSEASAGATDTQYF,TGTGCCAGCAGTGAAGCGTCGGCAGGGGCCACAGATACGCAGTATTTT
.,TRBJ2-7,TRBV13,TRBD2,CASSTRGGAYEQYF,TGTGCCAGCAGCACCCGGGGGGGGGCCTACGAGCAGTACTTC
.,TRBJ1-6,TRBV5-4,TRBD1,CASSFGTGQGVSPLHF,TGTGCCAGCAGCTTTGGGACCGGACAGGGGGTCTCACCCCTCCACTTT
large,TRBJ1-2,TRBV7-3,.,CASSLEGQFNYGYTF,TGTGCCAGCAGCTTAGAGGGACAATTTAACTATGGCTACACCTTC
.,TRBJ2-1,TRBV7-9,.,CASSLAQPIGEQFF,TGTGCCAGCAGCTTAGCACAGCCGATCGGTGAGCAGTTCTTC
.,TRBJ2-3,TRBV4-2,TRBD2,CAARLAGALTDTQYF,TGTGCCGCTAGACTAGCGGGGGCCCTCACAGATACGCAGTATTTT
.,TRBJ1-1,TRBV9,.,CASSVRPSNTEAFF,TGTGCCAGCAGCGTCAGGCCCTCGAACACTGAAGCTTTCTTT
.,TRBJ1-2,TRBV7-9,.,CASSPSGFYGYTF,TGTGCCAGCAGCCCTTCAGGCTTCTATGGCTACACCTTC